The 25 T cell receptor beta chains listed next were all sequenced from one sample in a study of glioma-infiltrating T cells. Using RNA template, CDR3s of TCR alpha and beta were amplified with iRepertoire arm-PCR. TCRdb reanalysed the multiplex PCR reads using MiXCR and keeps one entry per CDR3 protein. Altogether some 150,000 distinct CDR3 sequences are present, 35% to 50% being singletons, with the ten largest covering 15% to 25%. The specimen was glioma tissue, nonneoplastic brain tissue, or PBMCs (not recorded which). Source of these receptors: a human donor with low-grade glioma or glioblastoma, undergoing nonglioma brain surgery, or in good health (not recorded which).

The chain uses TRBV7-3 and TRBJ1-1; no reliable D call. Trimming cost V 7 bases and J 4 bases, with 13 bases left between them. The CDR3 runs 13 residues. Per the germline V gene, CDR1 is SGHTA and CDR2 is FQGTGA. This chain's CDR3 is CASIGRRTTEAFF. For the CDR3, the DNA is TGTGCCAGCATCGGCCGCCGAACCACTGAAGCTTTCTTT.

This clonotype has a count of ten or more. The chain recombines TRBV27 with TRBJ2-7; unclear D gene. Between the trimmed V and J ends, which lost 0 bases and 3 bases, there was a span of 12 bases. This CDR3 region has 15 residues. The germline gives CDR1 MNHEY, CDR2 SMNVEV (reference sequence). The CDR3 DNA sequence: TGTGCCAGCAGTTTATCGGTGGACCCGAGCTACGAGCAGTACTTC. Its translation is CASSLSVDPSYEQYF.

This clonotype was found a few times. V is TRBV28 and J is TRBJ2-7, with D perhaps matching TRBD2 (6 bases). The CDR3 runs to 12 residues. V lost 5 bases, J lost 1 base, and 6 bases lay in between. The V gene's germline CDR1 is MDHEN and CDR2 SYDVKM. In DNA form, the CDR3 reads TGTGCCAGCAGTGGGACTTCCTACGAGCAGTACTTC. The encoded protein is CASSGTSYEQYF.

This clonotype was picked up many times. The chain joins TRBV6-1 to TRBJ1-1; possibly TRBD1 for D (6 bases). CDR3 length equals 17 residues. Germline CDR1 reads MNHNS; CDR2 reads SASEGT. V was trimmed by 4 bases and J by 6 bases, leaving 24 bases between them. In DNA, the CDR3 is TGTGCCAGCAGTGTGATACCCATACAGGGACATCCGTCTGAAGCTTTCTTT. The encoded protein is CASSVIPIQGHPSEAFF.

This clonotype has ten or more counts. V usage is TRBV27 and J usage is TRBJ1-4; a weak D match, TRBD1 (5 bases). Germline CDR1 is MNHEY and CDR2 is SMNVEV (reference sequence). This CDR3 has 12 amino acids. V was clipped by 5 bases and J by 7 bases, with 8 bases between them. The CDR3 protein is CASSGGGEKLFF. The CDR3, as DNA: TGTGCCAGCAGTGGGGGAGGTGAAAAACTGTTTTTT.

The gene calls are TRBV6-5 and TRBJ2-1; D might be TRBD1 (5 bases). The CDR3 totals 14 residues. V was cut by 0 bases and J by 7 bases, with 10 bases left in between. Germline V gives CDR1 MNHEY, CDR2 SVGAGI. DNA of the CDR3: TGTGCCAGCAGTTACTCAGGGGAATCGAATGAGCAGTTCTTC. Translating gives CASSYSGESNEQFF.

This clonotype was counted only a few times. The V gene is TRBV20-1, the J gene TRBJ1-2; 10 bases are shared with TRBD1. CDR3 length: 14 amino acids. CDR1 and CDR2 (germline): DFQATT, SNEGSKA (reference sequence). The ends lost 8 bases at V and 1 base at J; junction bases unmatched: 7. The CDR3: CSTYDRGHNYGYTF. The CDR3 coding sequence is TGCAGTACCTACGACAGGGGGCATAACTATGGCTACACCTTC.

In nucleotides, the CDR3 is TGTGCCAGCAGCCAACGCCCCACGAACACTGAAGCTTTCTTT. This codes for CASSQRPTNTEAFF. The chain has TRBV6-1 and TRBJ1-1; no clear D. Germline V gene data show CDR1 as MNHNS and CDR2 as SASEGT. This CDR3 spans 14 amino acids. V was clipped by 6 bases and J by 1 base, with 12 bases between them.

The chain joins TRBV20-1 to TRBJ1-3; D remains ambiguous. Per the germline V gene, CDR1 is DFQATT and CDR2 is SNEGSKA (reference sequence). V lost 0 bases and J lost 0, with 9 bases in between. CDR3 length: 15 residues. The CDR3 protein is CSARDGRTSGNTIYF. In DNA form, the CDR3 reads TGCAGTGCTAGAGATGGCCGGACCTCTGGAAACACCATATATTTT.

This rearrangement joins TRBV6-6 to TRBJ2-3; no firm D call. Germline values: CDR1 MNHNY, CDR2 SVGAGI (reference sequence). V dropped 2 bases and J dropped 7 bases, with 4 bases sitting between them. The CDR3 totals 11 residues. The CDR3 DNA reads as TGTGCCAGCAGTTACCTCCATACGCAGTATTTT. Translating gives CASSYLHTQYF.

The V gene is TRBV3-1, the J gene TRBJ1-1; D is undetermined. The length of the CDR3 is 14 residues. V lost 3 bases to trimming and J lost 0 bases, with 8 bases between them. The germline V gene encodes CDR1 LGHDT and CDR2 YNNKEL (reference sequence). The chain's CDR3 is CASSHDSMNTEAFF. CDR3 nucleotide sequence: TGTGCCAGCAGCCATGATTCTATGAACACTGAAGCTTTCTTT.

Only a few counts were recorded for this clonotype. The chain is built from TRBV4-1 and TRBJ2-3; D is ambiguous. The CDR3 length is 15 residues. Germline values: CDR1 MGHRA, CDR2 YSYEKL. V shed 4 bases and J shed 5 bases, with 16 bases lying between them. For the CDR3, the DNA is TGCGCCAGCAGCCTCGGGCAGTCCAATAAAGATACGCAGTATTTT. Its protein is CASSLGQSNKDTQYF.

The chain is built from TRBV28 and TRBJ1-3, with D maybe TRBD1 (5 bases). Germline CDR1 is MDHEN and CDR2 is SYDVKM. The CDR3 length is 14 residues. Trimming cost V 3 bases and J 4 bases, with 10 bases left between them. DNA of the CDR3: TGTGCCAGCAGTTTTGGGGGGTTCGGAAACACCATATATTTT. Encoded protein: CASSFGGFGNTIYF.

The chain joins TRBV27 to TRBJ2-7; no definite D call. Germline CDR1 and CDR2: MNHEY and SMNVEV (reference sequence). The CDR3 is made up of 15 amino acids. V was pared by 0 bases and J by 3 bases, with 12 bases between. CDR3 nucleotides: TGTGCCAGCAGTTTATCTCGAGGCTCCGTCTACGAGCAGTACTTC. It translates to CASSLSRGSVYEQYF.

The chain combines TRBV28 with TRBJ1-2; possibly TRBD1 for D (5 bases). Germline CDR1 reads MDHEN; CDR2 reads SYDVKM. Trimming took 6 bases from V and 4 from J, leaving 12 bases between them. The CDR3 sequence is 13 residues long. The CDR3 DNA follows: TGTGCCAGCAGGGACACGGGAGGCTATGGCTACACCTTC. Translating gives CASRDTGGYGYTF.

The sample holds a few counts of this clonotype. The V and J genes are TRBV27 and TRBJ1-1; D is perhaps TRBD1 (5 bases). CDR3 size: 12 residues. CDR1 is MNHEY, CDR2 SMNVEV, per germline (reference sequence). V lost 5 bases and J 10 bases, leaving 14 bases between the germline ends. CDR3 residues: CASSPRVGRAFF. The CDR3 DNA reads TGTGCCAGCAGTCCCAGGGTGGGTAGAGCTTTCTTT.

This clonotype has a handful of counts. In DNA form, the CDR3 reads TGTGCCAGCAGTTCCTCAGCAGCGTCCTACGAGCAGTACTTC. As protein: CASSSSAASYEQYF. The gene calls are TRBV27 and TRBJ2-7; D ambiguous. V shed 4 bases and J shed 1 base, with 11 bases lying between them. The CDR3 is made up of 14 amino acids. CDR1 MNHEY and CDR2 SMNVEV come from the germline V gene (reference sequence).

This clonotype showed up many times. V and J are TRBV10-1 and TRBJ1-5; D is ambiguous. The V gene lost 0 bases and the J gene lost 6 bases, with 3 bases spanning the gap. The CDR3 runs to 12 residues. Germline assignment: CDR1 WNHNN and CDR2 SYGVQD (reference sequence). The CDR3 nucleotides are TGCGCCAGCAGTGAGTCCGGTCAGCCCCAGCATTTT. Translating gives CASSESGQPQHF.

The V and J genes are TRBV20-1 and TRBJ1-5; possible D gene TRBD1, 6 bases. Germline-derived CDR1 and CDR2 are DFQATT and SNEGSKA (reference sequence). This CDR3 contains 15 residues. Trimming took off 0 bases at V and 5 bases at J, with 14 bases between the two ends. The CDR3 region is CSARDEGRGHQPQHF. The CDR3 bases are TGCAGTGCTAGAGATGAAGGCAGGGGCCATCAGCCCCAGCATTTT.

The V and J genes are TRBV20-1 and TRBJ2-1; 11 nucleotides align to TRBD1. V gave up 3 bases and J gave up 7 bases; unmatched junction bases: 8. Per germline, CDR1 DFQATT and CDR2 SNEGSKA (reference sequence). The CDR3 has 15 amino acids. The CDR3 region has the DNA TGCAGTGCTAGCTGGACAGGGGGCGGCCCTAATGAGCAGTTCTTC. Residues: CSASWTGGGPNEQFF.

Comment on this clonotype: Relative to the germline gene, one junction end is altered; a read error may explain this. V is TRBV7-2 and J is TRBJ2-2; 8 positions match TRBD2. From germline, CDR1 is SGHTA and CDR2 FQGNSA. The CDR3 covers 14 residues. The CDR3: CASSQGLAAGELFF. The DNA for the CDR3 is TGCGCCAGCAGCCAAGGACTAGCCGCCGGGGAGCTGTTTTTT.

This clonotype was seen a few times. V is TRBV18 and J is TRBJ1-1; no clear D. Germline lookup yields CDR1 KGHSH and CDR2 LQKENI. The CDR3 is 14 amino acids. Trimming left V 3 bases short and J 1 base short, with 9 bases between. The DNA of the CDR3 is TGTGCCAGCTCACCTAGGGATCAGAACACTGAAGCTTTCTTT. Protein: CASSPRDQNTEAFF.

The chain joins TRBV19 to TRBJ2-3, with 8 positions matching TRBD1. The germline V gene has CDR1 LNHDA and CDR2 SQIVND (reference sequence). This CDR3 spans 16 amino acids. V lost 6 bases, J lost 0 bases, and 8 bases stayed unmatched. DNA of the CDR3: TGTGCCAGTAGAGCGGACAGGGAACTTAGCACAGATACGCAGTATTTT. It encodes CASRADRELSTDTQYF.

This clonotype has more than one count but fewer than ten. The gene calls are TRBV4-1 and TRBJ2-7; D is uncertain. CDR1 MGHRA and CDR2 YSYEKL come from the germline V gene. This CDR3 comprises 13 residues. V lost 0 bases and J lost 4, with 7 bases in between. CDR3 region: CASSQDYGYEQYF. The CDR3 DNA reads TGCGCCAGCAGCCAAGATTACGGGTACGAGCAGTACTTC.

As DNA, the CDR3 is TGTGCCAGCAGTTACTCATGGAGGGGCCAGAACACTGAAGCTTTCTTT. Protein product: CASSYSWRGQNTEAFF. The chain couples TRBV6-6 to TRBJ1-1, with D possibly being TRBD1 (5 bases). The germline V gene has CDR1 MNHNY and CDR2 SVGAGI (reference sequence). CDR3 length equals 16 residues. The ends were cut back, 0 bases at V and 1 base at J, with 12 bases in the middle.